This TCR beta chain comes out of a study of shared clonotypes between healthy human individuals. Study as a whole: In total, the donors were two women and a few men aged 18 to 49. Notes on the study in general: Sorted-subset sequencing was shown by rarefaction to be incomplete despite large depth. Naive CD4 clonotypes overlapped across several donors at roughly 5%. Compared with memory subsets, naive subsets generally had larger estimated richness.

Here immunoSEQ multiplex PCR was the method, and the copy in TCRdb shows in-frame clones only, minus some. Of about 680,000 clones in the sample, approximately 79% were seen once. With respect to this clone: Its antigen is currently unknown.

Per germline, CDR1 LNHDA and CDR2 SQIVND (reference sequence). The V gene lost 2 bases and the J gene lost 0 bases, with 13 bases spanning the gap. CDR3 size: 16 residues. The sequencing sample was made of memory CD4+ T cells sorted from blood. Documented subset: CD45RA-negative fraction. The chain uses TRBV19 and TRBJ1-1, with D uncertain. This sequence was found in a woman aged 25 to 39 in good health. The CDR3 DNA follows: TGTGCCAGTAGTATACGAGGAGGGCGGATGAACACTGAAGCTTTCTTT. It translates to CASSIRGGRMNTEAFF.